The TCR beta chain described here comes from a study of CD8+ T cells in alopecia areata. Looking at the study overall: Female C3H/HeJ mice aged about 7-10 weeks received skin from roughly 6-12-month-old C3H/HeJ donors with spontaneous alopecia.

Findings of the study overall: Especially in alopecia totalis/universalis, lesional scalp showed greater clonality than normal scalp did. Tissue-resident alphabeta T cells belonging to normal skin likewise get sequenced within scalp specimens.

The CDR3 has 13 residues. The V gene's germline CDR1 is LGHNA and CDR2 YNLKQL (reference sequence). This clone was observed a handful of times. Its antigen is not known. Gene names refer to mouse genes. The CDR3 goes on 4 residues after the read ends, and that part is filled in from the germline J gene. RNA was extracted and reverse transcribed into cDNA as the sequencing template. Measured with immunoSEQ multiplex PCR; TCRdb has only the in-frame clones, and not every one. Altogether over 100,000 clones were found in the sample, and no singletons occur. The V gene is TRBV5, the J gene TRBJ1-4, with 8 bases identical to TRBD1. This TCR came from a C3H/HeJ mouse with alopecia areata. Strain MHC haplotype: H2-k. The sequenced sample was lesional skin. The CDR3 DNA, read in part, is TGTGCCAGCAGCCCAACAGGGGGCGAA. Protein sequence: CASSPTGGE. The full-length CDR3 reads as CASSPTGGERLFF.